These 20 T cell receptor beta chains were sequenced from one sample in a study of T cells in Graves' hyperthyroidism and ophthalmopathy. There were TCR beta CDR3 regions amplified from RNA transcripts. Primed by the HTBI set, a first-round RT-PCR was run on the TCR CDR3. TCRdb redid the calling of the multiplex PCR reads with MiXCR, one entry per CDR3 protein. The sample consists of 150,000 or so distinct CDR3 sequences, approximately 20% of them appearing once. Sequencing was done on a sample of blood. All receptors come from a woman in her 50s with Graves' hyperthyroidism that later progressed to Graves' ophthalmopathy.

In its sample, this clonotype was seen many times. The chain uses TRBV7-3 and TRBJ2-3; D is undetermined. In germline, CDR1 is SGHTA, CDR2 FQGTGA. There are 13 residues in the CDR3. V was cut by 1 base and J by 2 bases, with 4 bases left in between. CDR3 sequence: CASSLIPTDTQYF. CDR3 DNA: TGTGCCAGCAGCTTAATCCCCACAGATACGCAGTATTTT.

This clonotype appeared a few times. A single base separates this from a much larger clone, so it may be a read error. The CDR3 protein is CASSLNPAGQRNEKLFF. The CDR3 bases are TGTGCCAGCAGCTTGAATCCTGCGGGACAGCGCAATGAAAAACTGTTTTTT. V usage is TRBV5-5 and J usage is TRBJ1-4, with 7 bases fitting TRBD1. The junction had 11 bases not matched to a gene; V was cut back by 1 base and J by 5 bases. The V gene's germline CDR1 is SGHKS and CDR2 YYEKEE (reference sequence). This CDR3 is built from 17 residues.

This chain uses TRBV20-1 with TRBJ2-7, with D possibly being TRBD2 (5 bases). Per the germline V gene, CDR1 is DFQATT and CDR2 is SNEGSKA (reference sequence). There are 12 residues in the CDR3. V lost 6 bases, J lost 3 bases, and 12 bases lay in between. CDR3 residues: CSAEPRDYEQYF. The CDR3 DNA sequence: TGCAGTGCCGAGCCCCGGGACTACGAGCAGTACTTC.

This clonotype was seen many times. The chain joins TRBV2 to TRBJ2-7; tentative D call: TRBD1 (5 bases). V dropped 4 bases and J dropped 0 bases, with 10 bases sitting between them. This CDR3 spans 14 amino acids. Germline CDR1 is SNHLY and CDR2 is FYNNEI. The CDR3 loop is CASSGGALSYEQYF. CDR3 nucleotide sequence: TGTGCCAGCAGTGGGGGCGCTCTCTCCTACGAGCAGTACTTC.

This clonotype has at least ten counts. The rearrangement links TRBV20-1 to TRBJ2-7, with 7 bases matching TRBD2. The V segment lost 3 bases and the J segment 5 bases; nucleotides outside the gene matches: 13. CDR3 length: 15 amino acids. CDR1 and CDR2 from the germline V gene are DFQATT and SNEGSKA (reference sequence). Here the CDR3 DNA reads TGCAGTGCTAGGGGGGGGGTACTGGGGAGGAACGAGCAGTACTTC. Amino acids: CSARGGVLGRNEQYF.

This clonotype has just a few counts. The CDR3 reads CASSQGGLAGRETQYF. The CDR3 region has the DNA TGTGCCAGCAGCCAAGGAGGACTAGCGGGAAGAGAGACCCAGTACTTC. The chain couples TRBV14 to TRBJ2-5; TRBD2 aligns across 12 bases. V dropped 1 base and J dropped 4; count of bases not matched to a gene: 4. Germline CDR1 reads SGHDN; CDR2 reads FVKESK. This CDR3 is 16 amino acids long.

In its sample, this clonotype was seen many times. The chain employs TRBV6-1 and TRBJ1-2, with 7 nucleotides matching TRBD1. V lost 2 bases, J lost 6 bases, and 3 bases stayed unmatched. The germline V gene has CDR1 MNHNS and CDR2 SASEGT. There are 13 residues in the CDR3. The CDR3 sequence is CASSEQGGNGYTF. For the CDR3, the DNA is TGTGCCAGCAGTGAACAAGGGGGCAATGGCTACACCTTC.

This clonotype was counted at least ten times. The chain combines TRBV7-8 with TRBJ1-1; 7 bases are a match to TRBD1. The V and J ends lost 1 base and 7 bases, in that order; junction bases with no gene match: 9. CDR3 length: 15 residues. Germline V gene data show CDR1 as SGHVS and CDR2 as FQNEAQ. In nucleotides, the CDR3 is TGTGCCAGCAGCTTAGTAATCACCGGGACAGATGAAGCTTTCTTT. Protein product: CASSLVITGTDEAFF.

In its sample, this clonotype was seen many times. This chain connects TRBV19 to TRBJ2-5; 8 positions agree with TRBD2. This CDR3 spans 15 amino acids. The J segment lost 3 bases and the V segment lost 3 bases, leaving 6 bases of the junction unmatched. Germline V gives CDR1 LNHDA, CDR2 SQIVND (reference sequence). This chain's CDR3 is CASSILSGTKETQYF. CDR3 DNA: TGTGCCAGTAGTATCCTTAGCGGGACTAAAGAGACCCAGTACTTC. Full variable domain (outside the CDR3, taken from reference TRBV19 and TRBJ2-5): DGGITQSPKYLFRKEGQNVTLSCEQNLNHDAMYWYRQDPGQGLRLIYYSQIVNDFQKGDIAEGYSVSREKKESFPLTVTSAQKNPTAFYLCASSILSGTKETQYFGPGTRLLVL.

The chain carries TRBV18 and TRBJ2-3; TRBD1 is a possible D gene (5 bases). Germline V gene sequence: CDR1 KGHSH, CDR2 LQKENI. V was trimmed by 3 bases and J by 2 bases, leaving 9 bases between them. There are 14 residues in the CDR3. CDR3 in DNA: TGTGCCAGCTCACCTCAGGACAACACAGATACGCAGTATTTT. This translates into CASSPQDNTDTQYF.

CDR3 bases: TGTGCCAGCAGCTTTGACGGCCCCTGGGGACTAGCGGAGCAAGAGACCCAGTACTTC. Protein product: CASSFDGPWGLAEQETQYF. The chain recombines TRBV7-8 with TRBJ2-5, with TRBD2 matching over 11 bases. Per germline, CDR1 SGHVS and CDR2 FQNEAQ. The J segment lost 2 bases and the V segment lost 3 bases, leaving 14 bases of the junction unmatched. The CDR3 length is 19 residues.

The rearrangement links TRBV29-1 to TRBJ2-1; a weak D match, TRBD1 (5 bases). Looked up from germline, CDR1 is SQVTM and CDR2 is ANQGSEA. The CDR3 consists of 15 residues. The V gene lost 5 bases and the J gene lost 0 bases, with 14 bases spanning the gap. CDR3 region: CSVPSMQGSYNEQFF. DNA of the CDR3: TGCAGCGTTCCGTCGATGCAGGGCTCCTACAATGAGCAGTTCTTC.

This clonotype has ten or more counts. The J gene is TRBJ2-2, the V gene TRBV20-1; TRBD2 matches at 8 bases. The ends lost 3 bases at V and 1 base at J; junction bases unmatched: 1. Looked up from germline, CDR1 is DFQATT and CDR2 is SNEGSKA (reference sequence). The CDR3 length is 14 residues. The CDR3 is CSARAGGNTGELFF. In DNA, the CDR3 is TGCAGTGCTAGGGCGGGAGGGAACACCGGGGAGCTGTTTTTT.

This clonotype was counted many times. This sequence joins TRBV3-1 and TRBJ2-7; D is perhaps TRBD1 (6 bases). The ends were cut back, 6 bases at V and 7 bases at J, with 13 bases in the middle. The CDR3 has 12 residues. Germline-derived CDR1 and CDR2 are LGHDT and YNNKEL (reference sequence). CDR3 protein: CASSRGMGEQYF. CDR3 coding DNA: TGTGCCAGCAGTAGGGGGATGGGGGAGCAGTACTTC.

The CDR3 coding sequence is TGTGCCAGCAGTTTATTGAGGGGAGGGCCTCGAGACAATGAGCAGTTCTTC. Translated, it gives CASSLLRGGPRDNEQFF. V gene TRBV28 combines with J gene TRBJ2-1, with 7 bases fitting TRBD2. CDR1 MDHEN and CDR2 SYDVKM come from the germline V gene. Germline trimming cut 1 base from V and 5 bases from J; bases unmatched to any gene: 11. CDR3 size: 17 residues.

Many counts were recorded for this clonotype. V and J are TRBV12-5 and TRBJ1-1; TRBD1 is a possible D gene (6 bases). V dropped 7 bases and J dropped 3 bases, with 9 bases sitting between them. CDR3 length: 12 amino acids. Germline CDR1 reads LGHNT; CDR2 reads FRNRAP. The CDR3 DNA sequence: TGTGCTAGTGACCCAGGGGACACTGAAGCTTTCTTT. Amino acid sequence: CASDPGDTEAFF.

In regard to this clonotype: This may be a read error, as it is one base from a much larger clone. The chain combines TRBV6-1 with TRBJ1-1; D remains unclear. The CDR3 sequence is 15 residues long. CDR1 is MNHNS and CDR2 is SASEGT in the germline V gene. DNA of the CDR3: TGTGCCAGCAGTGCCACGACTCGTCCAGACGCTGAAGCTTACTTT. Protein sequence: CASSATTRPDAEAYF.

This clonotype was detected a few times. The chain links TRBV10-2 to TRBJ1-1; D not resolved. Germline V gene sequence: CDR1 WSHSY, CDR2 SAAADI. This CDR3 is built from 12 residues. V was pared by 5 bases and J by 7 bases, with 11 bases between. The CDR3 nucleotides read TGCGCCAGCAGTATCACTGCCGGTGAAGCTTTCTTT. Its translation is CASSITAGEAFF.

There are many counts of this clonotype. This sequence joins TRBV7-2 and TRBJ1-5; D possibly corresponds to TRBD1 (5 bases). Germline V gene lookup returns CDR1 SGHTA and CDR2 FQGNSA. CDR3 length equals 14 residues. V dropped 3 bases and J dropped 4 bases, with 10 bases sitting between them. The chain's CDR3 is CASSFWGINQPQHF. The CDR3 region has the DNA TGTGCCAGCAGCTTCTGGGGGATAAATCAGCCCCAGCATTTT.

This clonotype was observed a handful of times. This rearrangement joins TRBV19 to TRBJ2-2, with D possibly called TRBD1 or TRBD2 (7 bases each). Trimming left V 9 bases short and J 4 bases short, with 21 bases between. CDR3 length equals 16 residues. Germline CDR1 LNHDA, CDR2 SQIVND (reference sequence). The CDR3 region has the DNA TGTGCCAGCCATAGGGGGGAGGGGGCAAGCACCGGGGAGCTGTTTTTT. This sequence encodes CASHRGEGASTGELFF. The whole variable domain, remainder taken from reference TRBV19 and TRBJ2-2, is DGGITQSPKYLFRKEGQNVTLSCEQNLNHDAMYWYRQDPGQGLRLIYYSQIVNDFQKGDIAEGYSVSREKKESFPLTVTSAQKNPTAFYLCASHRGEGASTGELFFGEGSRLTVL.